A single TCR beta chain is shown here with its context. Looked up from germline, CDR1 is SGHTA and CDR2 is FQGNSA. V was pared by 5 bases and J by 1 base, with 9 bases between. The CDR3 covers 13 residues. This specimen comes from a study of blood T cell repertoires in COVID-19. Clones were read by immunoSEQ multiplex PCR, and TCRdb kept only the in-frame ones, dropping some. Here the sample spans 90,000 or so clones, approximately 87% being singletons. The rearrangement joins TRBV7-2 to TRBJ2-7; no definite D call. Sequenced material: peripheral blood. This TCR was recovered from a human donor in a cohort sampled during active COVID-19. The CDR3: CASSLPTSYEQYF. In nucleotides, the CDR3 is TGTGCCAGCAGCCTCCCGACATCCTACGAGCAGTACTTC.